Below, one T cell receptor beta chain is given with its context. What it binds is unknown. The sample contains more than one DNA sequence encoding this CDR3. This sample was included in a study of beta chain features in type 1 diabetes. Findings of the study overall: Type 1 diabetes patients had TCRB CDR3s that were shorter (moderately but significantly so) in all four CD4+ subsets. Naive, central memory and Treg TCRB repertoires appeared more alike in patients than in healthy donors. In these data, an HLA type influence on TCRB rearrangement remained unresolved.

Stem cell-like memory, regulatory, central memory and naive CD4+ cells were sorted via CD45RO/CCR7/CD25/CD127/CD95/CD27. The isolated RNA, all of it, was reverse transcribed, so expressed TCRB transcripts were what got sequenced. Here immunoSEQ multiplex PCR was the method, and the copy in TCRdb shows in-frame clones only, minus some. Among about 340,000 clones listed, 13% were seen once. This TCR derives from a woman aged 18-30 years with type 1 diabetes. Sequenced material: naive CD4+ T cells from blood.

DNA for the CDR3: TGCAGCGTTAGTGGCAGAATGAACACTGAAGCTTTCTTT. Translation: CSVSGRMNTEAFF. The chain links TRBV29-1 to TRBJ1-1; D is uncertain. Germline lookup yields CDR1 SQVTM and CDR2 ANQGSEA. The V end lost 5 bases, the J end lost 0 bases, and 10 bases lay between the germline ends. CDR3 length equals 13 residues.